This TCR beta chain is from a study of T cell changes during pregnancy in multiple sclerosis. Libraries were prepared by immunoSEQ multiplex PCR; TCRdb keeps only in-frame clonotypes and omits some of them. The table includes 35,000 to 50,000 clones, 90% detected once. The CDR3 loop spans 11 amino acids. V lost 9 bases and J 4 bases, leaving 9 bases between the germline ends. Germline V gives CDR1 LNHDA, CDR2 SQIVND (reference sequence). The chain uses TRBV19 and TRBJ1-1; D call uncertain. The source of this sequence is a female donor with multiple sclerosis, enrolled in a pregnancy study. The material sequenced was CD8+ T cells from peripheral blood mononuclear cells, taken in the third trimester of pregnancy. CDR3 DNA: TGTGCCAGCGGGTTTGGCACTGAAGCTTTCTTT. Amino acid sequence: CASGFGTEAFF. The whole variable domain, remainder taken from reference TRBV19 and TRBJ1-1, is DGGITQSPKYLFRKEGQNVTLSCEQNLNHDAMYWYRQDPGQGLRLIYYSQIVNDFQKGDIAEGYSVSREKKESFPLTVTSAQKNPTAFYLCASGFGTEAFFGQGTRLTVV.